This T cell receptor (beta chain) derives from a study of T cell responses to AZD1222 COVID-19 vaccine. Overall study findings and caveats: Spike-spanning, vaccine-associated CD4 TCRs were dominant at 160-218 and 743-854.

This clone was detected only once. Its antigen remains unidentified. TCRdb keeps only in-frame clones here, not all; method: immunoSEQ multiplex PCR. The sample holds about 73,000 clones, about 91% seen once. Germline CDR1 is SNHLY and CDR2 is FYNNEI. The V end lost 3 bases, the J end lost 0 bases, and 14 bases lay between the germline ends. CDR3 length: 16 residues. This sequence originates from an adult in good health. The material was peripheral blood, obtained on day 0 of AZD1222 vaccination. The chain employs TRBV2 and TRBJ1-1; no definite D call. The CDR3: CASSDDGSGMNTEAFF. The CDR3 DNA sequence: TGTGCCAGCAGTGATGACGGGTCTGGGATGAACACTGAAGCTTTCTTT. Drawing the rest from reference TRBV2 and TRBJ1-1, the complete variable domain is EPEVTQTPSHQVTQMGQEVILRCVPISNHLYFYWYRQILGQKVEFLVSFYNNEISEKSEIFDDQFSVERPDGSNFTLKIRSTKLEDSAMYFCASSDDGSGMNTEAFFGQGTRLTVV.